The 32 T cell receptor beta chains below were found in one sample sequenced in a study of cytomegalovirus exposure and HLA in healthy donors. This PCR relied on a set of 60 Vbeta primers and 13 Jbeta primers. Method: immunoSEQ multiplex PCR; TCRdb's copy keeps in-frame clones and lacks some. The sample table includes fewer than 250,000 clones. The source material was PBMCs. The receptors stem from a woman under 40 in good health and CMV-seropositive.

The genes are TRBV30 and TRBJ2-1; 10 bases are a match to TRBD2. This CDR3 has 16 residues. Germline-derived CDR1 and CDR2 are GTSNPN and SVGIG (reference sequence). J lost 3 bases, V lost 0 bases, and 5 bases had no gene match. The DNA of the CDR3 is TGTGCCTGGAGTGTCCCGGGACTAGCGAACTACAATGAGCAGTTCTTC. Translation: CAWSVPGLANYNEQFF.

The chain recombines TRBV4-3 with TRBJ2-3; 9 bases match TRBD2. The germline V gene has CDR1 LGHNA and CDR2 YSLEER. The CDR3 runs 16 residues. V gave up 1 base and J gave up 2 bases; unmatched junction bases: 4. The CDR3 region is CASSQVVAGVTDTQYF. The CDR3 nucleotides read TGCGCCAGCAGCCAAGTTGTAGCGGGAGTCACAGATACGCAGTATTTT.

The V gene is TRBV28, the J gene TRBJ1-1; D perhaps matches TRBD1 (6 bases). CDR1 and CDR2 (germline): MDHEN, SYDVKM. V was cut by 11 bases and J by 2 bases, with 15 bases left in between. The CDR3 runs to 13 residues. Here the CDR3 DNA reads TGTGCCGGGGGCGGGGGGTTAAACACTGAAGCTTTCTTT. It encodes CAGGGGLNTEAFF.

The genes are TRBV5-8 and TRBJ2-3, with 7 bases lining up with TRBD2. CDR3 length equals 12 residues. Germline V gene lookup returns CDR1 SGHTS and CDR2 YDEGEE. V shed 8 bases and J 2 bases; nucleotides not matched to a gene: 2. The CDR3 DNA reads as TGTGCCAGTGGGAGGGACACAGATACGCAGTATTTT. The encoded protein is CASGRDTDTQYF.

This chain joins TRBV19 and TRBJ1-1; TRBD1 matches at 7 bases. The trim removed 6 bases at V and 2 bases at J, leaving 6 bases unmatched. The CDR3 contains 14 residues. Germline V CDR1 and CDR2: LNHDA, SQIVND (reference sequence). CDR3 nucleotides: TGTGCCAGTAGCTATCGACAGGGCAACACTGAAGCTTTCTTT. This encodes CASSYRQGNTEAFF.

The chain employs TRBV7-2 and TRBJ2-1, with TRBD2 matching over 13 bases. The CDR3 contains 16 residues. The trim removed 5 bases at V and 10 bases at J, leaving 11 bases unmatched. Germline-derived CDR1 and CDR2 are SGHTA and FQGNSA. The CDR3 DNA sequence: TGTGCCAGCAGCCGACCGGGGACTAGCGGGATCAGGGAGCAGTTCTTC. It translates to CASSRPGTSGIREQFF.

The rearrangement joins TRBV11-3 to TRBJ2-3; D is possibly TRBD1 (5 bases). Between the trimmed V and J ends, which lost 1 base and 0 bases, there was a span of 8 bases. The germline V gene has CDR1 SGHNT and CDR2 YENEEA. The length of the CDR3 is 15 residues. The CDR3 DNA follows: TGTGCCAGCAGCTTAGGAGACAGAAGCACAGATACGCAGTATTTT. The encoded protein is CASSLGDRSTDTQYF.

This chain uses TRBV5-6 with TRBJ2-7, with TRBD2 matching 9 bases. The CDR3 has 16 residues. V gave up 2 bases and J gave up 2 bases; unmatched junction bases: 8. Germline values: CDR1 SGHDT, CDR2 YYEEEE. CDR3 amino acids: CASSLHSGSLTYEQYF. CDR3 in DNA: TGTGCCAGCAGCTTACATAGCGGGAGCCTAACCTACGAGCAGTACTTC.

The DNA of the CDR3 is TGCGCCAGCAGCCAAGGGGAACCTACAGGGCTCACTGAAGCTTTCTTT. It translates to CASSQGEPTGLTEAFF. V gene TRBV4-1 combines with J gene TRBJ1-1; TRBD1 might be the D (6 bases). V shed 1 base and J shed 4 bases, with 16 bases lying between them. This CDR3 spans 16 amino acids. Germline CDR1 reads MGHRA; CDR2 reads YSYEKL.

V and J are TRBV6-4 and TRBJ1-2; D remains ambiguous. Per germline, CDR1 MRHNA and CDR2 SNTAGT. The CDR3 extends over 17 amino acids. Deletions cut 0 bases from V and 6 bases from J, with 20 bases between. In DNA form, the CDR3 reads TGTGCCAGCAGTGACTCGCCCGAGGAGGGTATGATTAATGGCTACACCTTC. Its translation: CASSDSPEEGMINGYTF.

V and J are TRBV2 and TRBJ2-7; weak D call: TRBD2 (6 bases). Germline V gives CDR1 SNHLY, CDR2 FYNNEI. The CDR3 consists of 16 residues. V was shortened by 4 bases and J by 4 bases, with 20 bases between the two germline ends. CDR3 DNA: TGTGCCAGCAGTGGGGGGATCGGGAGAGGGAATTACGAGCAGTACTTC. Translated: CASSGGIGRGNYEQYF.

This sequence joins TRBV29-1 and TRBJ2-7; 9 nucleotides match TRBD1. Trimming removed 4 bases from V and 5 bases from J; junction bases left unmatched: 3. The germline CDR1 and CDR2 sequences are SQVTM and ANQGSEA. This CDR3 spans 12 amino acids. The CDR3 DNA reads TGCAGCGTTGGACAGGGGGGTGACGAGCAGTACTTC. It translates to CSVGQGGDEQYF.

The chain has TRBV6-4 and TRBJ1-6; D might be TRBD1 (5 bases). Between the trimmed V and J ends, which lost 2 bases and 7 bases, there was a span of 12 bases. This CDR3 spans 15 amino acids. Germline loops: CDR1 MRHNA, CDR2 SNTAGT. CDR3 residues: CASSDVQGINSPLHF. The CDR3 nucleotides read TGTGCCAGCAGTGACGTCCAGGGCATAAATTCACCCCTCCACTTT.

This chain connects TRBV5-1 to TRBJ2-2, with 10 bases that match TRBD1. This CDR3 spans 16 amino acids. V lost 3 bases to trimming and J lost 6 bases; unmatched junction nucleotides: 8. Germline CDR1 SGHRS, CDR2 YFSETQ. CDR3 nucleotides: TGCGCCAGCAGCTCCGGACAGGGGGGACGGGCCGGGGAGCTGTTTTTT. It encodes CASSSGQGGRAGELFF.

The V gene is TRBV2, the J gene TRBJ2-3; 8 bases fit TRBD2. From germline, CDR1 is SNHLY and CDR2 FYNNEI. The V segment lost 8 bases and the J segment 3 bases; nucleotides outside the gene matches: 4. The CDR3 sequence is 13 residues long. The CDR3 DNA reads TGTGCCAGCCTACTAGCGGTGACAGATACGCAGTATTTT. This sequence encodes CASLLAVTDTQYF.

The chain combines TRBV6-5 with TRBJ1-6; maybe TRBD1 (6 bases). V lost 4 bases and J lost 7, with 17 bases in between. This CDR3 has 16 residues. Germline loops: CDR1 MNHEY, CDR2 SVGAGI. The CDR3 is CASSSLKGQRNSPLHF. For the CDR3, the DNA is TGTGCCAGCAGTTCCCTTAAAGGACAGAGGAATTCACCCCTCCACTTT.

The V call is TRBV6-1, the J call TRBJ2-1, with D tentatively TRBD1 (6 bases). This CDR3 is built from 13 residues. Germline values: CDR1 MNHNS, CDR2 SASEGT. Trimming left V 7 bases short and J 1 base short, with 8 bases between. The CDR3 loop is CASTRGSYNEQFF. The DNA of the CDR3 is TGTGCCAGCACGAGGGGGTCCTACAATGAGCAGTTCTTC.

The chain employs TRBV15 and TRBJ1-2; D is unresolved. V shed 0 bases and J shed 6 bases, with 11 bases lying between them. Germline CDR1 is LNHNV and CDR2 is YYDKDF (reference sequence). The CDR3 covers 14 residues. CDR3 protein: CATSRDKRDDGYTF. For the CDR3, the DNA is TGTGCCACCAGCAGAGATAAGAGGGATGATGGCTACACCTTC.

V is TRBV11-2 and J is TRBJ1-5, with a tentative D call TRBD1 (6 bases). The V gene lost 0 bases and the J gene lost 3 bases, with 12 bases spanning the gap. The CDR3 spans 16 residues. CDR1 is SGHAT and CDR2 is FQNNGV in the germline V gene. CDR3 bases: TGTGCCAGCAGCTTAGAGCCGGGACACAACAATCAGCCCCAGCATTTT. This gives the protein CASSLEPGHNNQPQHF.

CDR3 residues: CASSPFDGSNTGELFF. In nucleotides, the CDR3 is TGTGCCAGCTCACCTTTTGACGGGTCGAACACCGGGGAGCTGTTTTTT. The chain carries TRBV18 and TRBJ2-2; D is unresolved. Deletions cut 3 bases from V and 0 bases from J, with 11 bases between. Germline CDR1 KGHSH, CDR2 LQKENI. The CDR3 length is 16 residues.

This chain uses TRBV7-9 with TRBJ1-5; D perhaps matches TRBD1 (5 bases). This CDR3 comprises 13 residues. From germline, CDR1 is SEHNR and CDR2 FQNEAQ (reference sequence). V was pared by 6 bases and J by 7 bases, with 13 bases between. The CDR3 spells CASRSGAGQPQHF. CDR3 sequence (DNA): TGTGCCAGCAGAAGTGGGGCAGGGCAGCCCCAGCATTTT.

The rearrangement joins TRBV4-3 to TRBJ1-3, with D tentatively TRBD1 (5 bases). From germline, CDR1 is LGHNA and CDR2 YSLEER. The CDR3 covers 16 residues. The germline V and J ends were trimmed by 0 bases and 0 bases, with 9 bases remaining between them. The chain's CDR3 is CASSQDWGGSGNTIYF. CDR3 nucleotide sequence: TGCGCCAGCAGCCAAGATTGGGGGGGCTCTGGAAACACCATATATTTT.

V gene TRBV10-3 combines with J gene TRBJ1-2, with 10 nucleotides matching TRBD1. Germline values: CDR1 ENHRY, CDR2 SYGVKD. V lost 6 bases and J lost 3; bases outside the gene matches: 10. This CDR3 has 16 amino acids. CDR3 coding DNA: TGTGCCATCAGCTACTCGGGACAGGGGAAGGACTATGGCTACACCTTC. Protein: CAISYSGQGKDYGYTF.

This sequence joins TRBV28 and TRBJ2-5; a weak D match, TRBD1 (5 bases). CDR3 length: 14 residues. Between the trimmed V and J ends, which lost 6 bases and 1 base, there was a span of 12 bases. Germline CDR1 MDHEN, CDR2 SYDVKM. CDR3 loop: CASSSLGAQETQYF. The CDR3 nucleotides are TGTGCCAGCAGCTCTCTAGGGGCCCAAGAGACCCAGTACTTC.

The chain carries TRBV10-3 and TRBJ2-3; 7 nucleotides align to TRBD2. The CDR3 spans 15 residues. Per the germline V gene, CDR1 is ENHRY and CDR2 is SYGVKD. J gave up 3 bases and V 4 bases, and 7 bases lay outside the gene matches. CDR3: CAISVGGSGTDTQYF. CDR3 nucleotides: TGTGCCATCAGTGTAGGCGGGAGCGGGACAGATACGCAGTATTTT.

CDR3 sequence: CASTAGGPPNEQFF. DNA of the CDR3: TGCGCCAGCACGGCGGGAGGGCCTCCAAATGAGCAGTTCTTC. The chain has TRBV10-1 and TRBJ2-1, with 9 bases that match TRBD2. This CDR3 has 14 amino acids. Germline V lookup: CDR1 WNHNN, CDR2 SYGVQD (reference sequence). With 7 bases clipped from V and 7 bases from J, the junction kept 8 bases outside the gene matches.

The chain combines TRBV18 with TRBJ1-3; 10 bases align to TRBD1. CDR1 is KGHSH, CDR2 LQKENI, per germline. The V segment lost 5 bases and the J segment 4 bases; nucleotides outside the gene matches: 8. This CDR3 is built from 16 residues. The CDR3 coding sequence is TGTGCCAGCTCATTCACCACGGGACAGGGGGGAAACACCATATATTTT. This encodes CASSFTTGQGGNTIYF.

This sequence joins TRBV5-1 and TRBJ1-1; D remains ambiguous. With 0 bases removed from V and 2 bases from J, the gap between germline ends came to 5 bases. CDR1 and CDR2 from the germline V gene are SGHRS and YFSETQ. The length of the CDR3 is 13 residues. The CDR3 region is CASSLGHNTEAFF. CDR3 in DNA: TGCGCCAGCAGCTTGGGACATAACACTGAAGCTTTCTTT.

Here the CDR3 reads CASSLNLVWGDLTNEKLFF. The CDR3, as DNA: TGTGCCAGCAGCTTAAATTTGGTTTGGGGGGACCTAACTAATGAAAAACTGTTTTTT. The rearrangement links TRBV7-9 to TRBJ1-4; D is perhaps TRBD1 (5 bases). The CDR3 runs to 19 residues. Trimming stripped 2 bases from V and 1 base from J, with 20 bases between. In germline, CDR1 is SEHNR, CDR2 FQNEAQ (reference sequence).

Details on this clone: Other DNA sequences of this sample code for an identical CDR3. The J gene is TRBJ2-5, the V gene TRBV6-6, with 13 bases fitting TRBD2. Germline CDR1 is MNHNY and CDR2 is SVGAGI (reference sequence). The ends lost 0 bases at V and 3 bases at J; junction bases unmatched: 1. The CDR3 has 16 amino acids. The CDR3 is CASSYSGLAGEETQYF. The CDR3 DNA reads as TGTGCCAGCAGTTACTCTGGACTAGCGGGAGAAGAGACCCAGTACTTC.

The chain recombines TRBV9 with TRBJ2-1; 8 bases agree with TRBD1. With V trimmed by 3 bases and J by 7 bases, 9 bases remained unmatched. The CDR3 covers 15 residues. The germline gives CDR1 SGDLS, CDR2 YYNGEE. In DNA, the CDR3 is TGTGCCAGCAGCGAGGGACAGGCCCTAAGGAATGAGCAGTTCTTC. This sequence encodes CASSEGQALRNEQFF.

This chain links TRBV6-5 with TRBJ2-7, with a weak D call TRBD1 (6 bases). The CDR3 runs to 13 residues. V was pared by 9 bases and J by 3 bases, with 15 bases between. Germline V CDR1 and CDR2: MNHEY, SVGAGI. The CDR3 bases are TGTGCCAGTTCAGGGGACCGTCGCTACGAGCAGTACTTC. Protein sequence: CASSGDRRYEQYF.